This T cell receptor beta chain appears in the sequencing data of a study of OX40 agonist ivuxolimab in advanced cancers. Study context: Allowance was made for prior anti-PD-1, anti-PD-L1 or anti-CTLA-4 therapy, and 40% had some.

Here immunoSEQ multiplex PCR was the method, and the copy in TCRdb shows in-frame clones only, minus some. The sample consists of some 100,000 clones, about 80% of them appearing once. This CDR3 has 12 residues. The germline CDR1 and CDR2 sequences are ENHRY and SYGVKD. The ends were cut back, 5 bases at V and 0 bases at J, with 4 bases in the middle. This clone is a singleton in its sample. The genes are TRBV10-3 and TRBJ2-5; D uncertain. The starting material was CD4+ or CD8+ T cells sorted from blood, obtained in a trial of the OX40 agonist ivuxolimab. This TCR was recovered from an adult with an advanced solid tumor such as melanoma, head and neck, liver or kidney cancer. CDR3 amino acids: CAISKDQETQYF. Written as DNA, the CDR3 is TGTGCCATCAGTAAGGACCAAGAGACCCAGTACTTC.